The source of this T cell receptor (beta chain) is a study of blood T cell repertoires in COVID-19. Whole-study context: Nucleic acid was either cDNA or gDNA, and it came from T cells, B-cell-depleted T cells, or PBMCs.

Original processing notes: Estimation of nucleated cell counts relied on the amplification of reference gene primers. Sequenced by immunoSEQ multiplex PCR; TCRdb stores in-frame clones only, minus some. V and J calls and clone size follow that table, whereas D and trimming were derived from the DNA. Seen here are about 300,000 clones, over 75% observed once, and the top ten hold around 4.6%. This CDR3 has 12 amino acids. Between the trimmed V and J ends, which lost 5 bases and 4 bases, there was a span of 9 bases. In germline, CDR1 is SGHRS, CDR2 YFSETQ. Participant age was 18 to 89 years, and participants resided in 20 to 30 US areas.

The sequence was obtained from a man aged 25-45 years who had recovered from COVID-19. The specimen was PBMCs or T cells enriched from blood (not recorded which). This chain links TRBV5-1 with TRBJ2-5; possibly TRBD1 for D (6 bases). The CDR3 loop is CASRGRGETQYF. CDR3 sequence (DNA): TGCGCCAGCAGAGGCAGGGGAGAGACCCAGTACTTC.